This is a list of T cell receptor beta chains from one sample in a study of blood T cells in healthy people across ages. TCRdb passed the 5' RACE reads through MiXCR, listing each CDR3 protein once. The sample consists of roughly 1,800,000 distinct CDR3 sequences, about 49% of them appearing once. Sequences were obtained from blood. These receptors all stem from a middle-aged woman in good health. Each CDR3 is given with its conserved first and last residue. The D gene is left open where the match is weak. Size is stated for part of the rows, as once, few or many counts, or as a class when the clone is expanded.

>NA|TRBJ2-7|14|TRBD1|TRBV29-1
CSVEGTGAVGEQYF
TGCAGCGTTGAGGGGACAGGGGCAGTCGGCGAGCAGTACTTC
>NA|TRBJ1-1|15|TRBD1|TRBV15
CATSVRQGYITEAFF
TGTGCCACCAGCGTACGACAGGGTTATATCACTGAAGCTTTCTTT
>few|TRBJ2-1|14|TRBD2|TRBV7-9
CASSLGLAGEEQFF
TGTGCCAGCAGCTTAGGACTAGCGGGGGAAGAGCAGTTCTTC
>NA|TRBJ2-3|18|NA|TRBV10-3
CAISESSISLTSTDTQYF
TGTGCCATCAGTGAGTCGTCAATCTCGTTAACTAGCACAGATACGCAGTATTTT
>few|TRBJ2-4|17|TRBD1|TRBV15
CATSREGWDSVQDIQYF
TGTGCCACCAGCAGAGAGGGGTGGGACAGCGTCCAGGACATTCAGTACTTC
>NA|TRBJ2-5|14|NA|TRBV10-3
CATRGGGNQETQYF
TGTGCCACCCGGGGAGGGGGGAACCAAGAGACCCAGTACTTC
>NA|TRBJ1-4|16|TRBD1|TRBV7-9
CASSPRQGRTNEKLFF
TGTGCCAGCAGCCCACGACAGGGTCGGACTAATGAAAAACTGTTTTTT
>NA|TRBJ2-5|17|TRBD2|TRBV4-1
CANSQGTSGTAQETQYF
TGCGCCAACAGCCAGGGGACTAGCGGGACGGCTCAAGAGACCCAGTACTTC
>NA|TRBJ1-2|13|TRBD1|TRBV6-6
CAGGASTGTSYTF
TGTGCCGGAGGTGCTTCGACAGGGACTAGCTACACCTTC
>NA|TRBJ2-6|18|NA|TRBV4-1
CASSQFPSLSSGANVLTF
TGCGCCAGCAGCCAATTCCCCTCCCTTAGCTCTGGGGCCAACGTCCTGACTTTC
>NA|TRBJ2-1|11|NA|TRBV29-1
CGVGVGNEQFF
TGCGGCGTCGGGGTAGGCAATGAGCAGTTCTTC
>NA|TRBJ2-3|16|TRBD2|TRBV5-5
CASSLGVSGRSDTQYF
TGTGCCAGCAGCTTGGGCGTTAGCGGGAGATCCGATACGCAGTATTTT
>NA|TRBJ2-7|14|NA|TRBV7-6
CASSSRQALGEQYF
TGTGCCAGCAGCTCAAGACAGGCCTTGGGCGAGCAGTACTTC
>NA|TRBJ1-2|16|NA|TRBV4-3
CASSQAPGKRSYGYTF
TGCGCCAGCAGCCAGGCCCCGGGGAAGAGATCCTATGGCTACACCTTC
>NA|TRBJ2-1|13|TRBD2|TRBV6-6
CASRASGVSEQFF
TGTGCCAGCAGAGCTAGCGGGGTCTCTGAGCAGTTCTTC
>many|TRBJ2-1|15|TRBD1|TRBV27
CASSFLTGSHNEQFF
TGTGCCAGCAGTTTCCTGACAGGGTCCCACAATGAGCAGTTCTTC
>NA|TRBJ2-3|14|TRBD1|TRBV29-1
CSVGQGALPDMQYF
TGCAGCGTTGGACAGGGGGCGCTTCCCGATATGCAGTATTTT
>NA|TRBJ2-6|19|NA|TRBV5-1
CASSFLGGLRASGANVLTF
TGCGCCAGCAGCTTCCTGGGCGGACTTCGGGCCTCTGGGGCCAACGTCCTGACTTTC
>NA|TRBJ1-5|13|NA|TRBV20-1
CSARGASNQPQHF
TGCAGTGCTCGGGGCGCTAGCAATCAGCCCCAGCATTTT
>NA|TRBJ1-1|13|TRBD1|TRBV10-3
CAISEGQGAGDFF
TGTGCCATCAGTGAGGGACAGGGGGCGGGAGATTTCTTT
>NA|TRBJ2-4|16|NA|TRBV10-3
CAISEYGGVTKNIQYF
TGTGCCATCAGTGAGTATGGCGGGGTGACCAAAAACATTCAGTACTTC
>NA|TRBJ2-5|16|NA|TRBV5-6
CASSLSPGRGQETQYF
TGTGCCAGCAGCTTGTCCCCGGGACGAGGGCAAGAGACCCAGTACTTC
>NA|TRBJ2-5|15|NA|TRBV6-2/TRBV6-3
CASSYPTGRKETQYF
TGTGCCAGCAGTTACCCTACGGGCCGAAAAGAGACCCAGTACTTC
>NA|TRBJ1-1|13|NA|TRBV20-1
CSASGVLNTEAFF
TGCAGTGCTAGCGGAGTTTTGAACACTGAAGCTTTCTTT
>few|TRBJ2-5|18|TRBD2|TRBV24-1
CATSETPGLAGLQETQYF
TGTGCCACCAGTGAGACGCCGGGACTAGCGGGGCTTCAAGAGACCCAGTACTTC
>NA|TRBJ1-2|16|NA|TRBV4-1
CASSQDTVARFYGYTF
TGCGCCAGCAGCCAAGATACCGTCGCCCGTTTCTATGGCTACACCTTC
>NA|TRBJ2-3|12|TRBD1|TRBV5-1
CATRQGADTQYF
TGCGCCACGAGACAGGGTGCAGATACGCAGTATTTT
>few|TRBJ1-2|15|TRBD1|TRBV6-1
CASRVPGQGNYGYTF
TGTGCCAGCAGGGTTCCGGGACAGGGGAACTATGGCTACACCTTC
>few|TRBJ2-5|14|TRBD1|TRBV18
CASSPGQGGQTQYF
TGTGCCAGCTCTCCGGGACAGGGTGGACAGACCCAGTACTTC
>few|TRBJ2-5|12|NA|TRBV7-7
CASTIPGGTQYF
TGTGCTAGCACCATTCCCGGGGGCACCCAGTACTTC
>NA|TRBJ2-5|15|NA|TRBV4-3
CASSQDGPGAETQYF
TGCGCCAGCAGCCAAGATGGCCCGGGAGCCGAGACCCAGTACTTC
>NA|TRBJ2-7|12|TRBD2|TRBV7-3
CASSLGEGVLYF
TGTGCCAGCAGCTTAGGGGAGGGCGTCTTGTACTTC
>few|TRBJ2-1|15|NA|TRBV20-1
CSAARMSVGADEQFF
TGCAGTGCCGCCCGGATGTCCGTTGGGGCTGATGAGCAGTTCTTC
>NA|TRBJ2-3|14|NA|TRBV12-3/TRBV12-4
CASSLSNRGDTQYF
TGTGCCAGCAGTCTAAGTAATCGGGGGGATACGCAGTATTTT
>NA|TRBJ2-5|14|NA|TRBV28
CASSSPRDSETQYF
TGTGCCAGCAGTTCTCCTCGCGACTCCGAGACCCAGTACTTC
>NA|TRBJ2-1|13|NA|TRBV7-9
CASSHEYYNEQFF
TGTGCCAGCAGCCATGAGTATTACAATGAGCAGTTCTTC
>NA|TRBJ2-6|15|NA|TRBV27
CASSAGWNGANVLTF
TGTGCCAGCAGTGCCGGCTGGAATGGGGCCAACGTCCTGACTTTC
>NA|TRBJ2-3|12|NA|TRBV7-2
CASSMDRGAQYF
TGTGCCAGCAGCATGGACCGAGGGGCGCAGTATTTT
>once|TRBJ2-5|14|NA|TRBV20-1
CSATRGSISNEQYF
TGCAGTGCTACCCGAGGCTCCATTTCCAATGAGCAGTACTTC
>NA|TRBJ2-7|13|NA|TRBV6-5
CASSWDGMGEQYF
TGTGCCAGCAGTTGGGACGGGATGGGCGAGCAGTACTTC
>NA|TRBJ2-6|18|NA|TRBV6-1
CASSIISGLSSGANVLTF
TGTGCCAGCAGTATCATTTCGGGACTCAGCTCTGGGGCCAACGTCCTGACTTTC
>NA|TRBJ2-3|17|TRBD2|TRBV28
CASTFGLAGGYTDTQYF
TGTGCCAGCACCTTCGGGCTAGCGGGGGGTTACACAGATACGCAGTATTTT
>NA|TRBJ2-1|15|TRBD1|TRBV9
CASSARDSVYNEQFF
TGTGCCAGCAGCGCTCGGGACAGCGTTTACAATGAGCAGTTCTTC
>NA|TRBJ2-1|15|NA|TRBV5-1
CTSSRTGSSYNEQFF
TGCACCAGCAGCCGCACAGGGTCCTCCTACAATGAGCAGTTCTTC
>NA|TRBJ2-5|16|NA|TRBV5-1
CASSLDPGATKETQYF
TGCGCCAGCAGCTTGGATCCGGGGGCCACCAAAGAGACCCAGTACTTC
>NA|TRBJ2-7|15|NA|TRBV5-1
CASSLDLNNGYEQYF
TGCGCCAGCAGCTTGGATCTCAATAACGGTTACGAGCAGTACTTC
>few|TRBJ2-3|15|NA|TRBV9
CASSVAGGLTDTQYF
TGTGCCAGCAGCGTAGCTGGGGGTTTGACAGATACGCAGTATTTT
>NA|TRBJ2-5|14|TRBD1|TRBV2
CASTKTGVKETQYF
TGTGCCAGCACTAAGACAGGGGTTAAAGAGACCCAGTACTTC